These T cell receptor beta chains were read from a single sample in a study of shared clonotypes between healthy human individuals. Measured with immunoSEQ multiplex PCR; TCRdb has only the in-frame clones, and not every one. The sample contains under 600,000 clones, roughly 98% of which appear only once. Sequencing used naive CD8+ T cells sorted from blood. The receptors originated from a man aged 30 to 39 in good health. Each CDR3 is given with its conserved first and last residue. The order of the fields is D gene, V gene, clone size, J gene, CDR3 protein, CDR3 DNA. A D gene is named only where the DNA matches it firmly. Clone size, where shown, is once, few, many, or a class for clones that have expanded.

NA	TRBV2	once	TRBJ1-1	CASTGTRTRTMNTEAFF	TGTGCCAGCACCGGGACGAGAACCCGCACCATGAACACTGAAGCTTTCTTT
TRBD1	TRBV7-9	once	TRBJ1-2	CASSLTPDRSYDGYTF	TGTGCCAGCAGCCTAACCCCGGACAGGTCGTACGATGGCTACACCTTC
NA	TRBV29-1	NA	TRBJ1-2	CSVEGDGPNYGYTF	TGCAGCGTTGAGGGAGACGGACCTAACTATGGCTACACCTTC
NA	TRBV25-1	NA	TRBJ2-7	CASSESRSTAYEQYF	TGTGCCAGCAGTGAATCCCGAAGCACTGCCTACGAGCAGTACTTC
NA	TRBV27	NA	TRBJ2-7	CASSFAGSLYEQYF	TGTGCCAGCAGTTTTGCGGGGAGTCTGTACGAGCAGTACTTC
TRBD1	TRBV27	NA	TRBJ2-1	CASSLRQGIYNEQFF	TGTGCCAGCAGTTTAAGACAGGGGATCTACAATGAGCAGTTCTTC
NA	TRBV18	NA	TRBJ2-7	CASSPENPLGEQYF	TGTGCCAGCTCACCCGAAAACCCCCTTGGCGAGCAGTACTTC
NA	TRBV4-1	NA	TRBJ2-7	CASSQGSGRSSYEQYF	TGCGCCAGCAGCCAAGGCTCAGGGAGGAGCTCCTACGAGCAGTACTTC
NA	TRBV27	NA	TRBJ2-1	CASSFHPSTYNEQFF	TGTGCCAGCAGTTTTCATCCCAGCACCTACAATGAGCAGTTCTTC
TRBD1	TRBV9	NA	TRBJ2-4	CASSVGQGKNIQYF	TGTGCCAGCAGCGTCGGACAGGGCAAAAACATTCAGTACTTC